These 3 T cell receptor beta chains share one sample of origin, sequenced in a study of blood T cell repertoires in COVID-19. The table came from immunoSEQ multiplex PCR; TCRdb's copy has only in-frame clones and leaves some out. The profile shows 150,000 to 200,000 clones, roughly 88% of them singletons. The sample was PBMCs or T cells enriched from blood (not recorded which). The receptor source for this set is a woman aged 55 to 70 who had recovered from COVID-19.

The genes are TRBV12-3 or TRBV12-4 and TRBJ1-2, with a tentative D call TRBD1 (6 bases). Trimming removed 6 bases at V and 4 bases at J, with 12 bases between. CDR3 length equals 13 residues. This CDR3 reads CASSPTGFYGYTF. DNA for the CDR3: TGTGCCAGCAGCCCAACAGGGTTCTATGGCTACACCTTC.

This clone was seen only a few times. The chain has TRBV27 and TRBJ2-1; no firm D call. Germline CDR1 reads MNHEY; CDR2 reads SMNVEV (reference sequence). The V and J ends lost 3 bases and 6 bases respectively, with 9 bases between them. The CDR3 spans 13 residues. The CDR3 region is CASSFHSLNEQFF. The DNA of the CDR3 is TGTGCCAGCAGTTTCCACAGCCTCAATGAGCAGTTCTTC.

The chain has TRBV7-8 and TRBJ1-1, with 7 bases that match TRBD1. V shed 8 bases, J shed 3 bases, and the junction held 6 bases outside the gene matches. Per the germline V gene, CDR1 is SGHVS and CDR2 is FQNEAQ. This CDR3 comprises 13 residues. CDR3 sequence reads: CASLTGIDTEAFF. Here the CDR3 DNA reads TGTGCCAGCTTGACAGGGATTGACACTGAAGCTTTCTTT. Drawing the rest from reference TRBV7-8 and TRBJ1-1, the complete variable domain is GAGVSQSPRYKVAKRGQDVALRCDPISGHVSLFWYQQALGQGPEFLTYFQNEAQLDKSGLPSDRFFAERPEGSVSTLKIQRTQQEDSAVYLCASLTGIDTEAFFGQGTRLTVV.